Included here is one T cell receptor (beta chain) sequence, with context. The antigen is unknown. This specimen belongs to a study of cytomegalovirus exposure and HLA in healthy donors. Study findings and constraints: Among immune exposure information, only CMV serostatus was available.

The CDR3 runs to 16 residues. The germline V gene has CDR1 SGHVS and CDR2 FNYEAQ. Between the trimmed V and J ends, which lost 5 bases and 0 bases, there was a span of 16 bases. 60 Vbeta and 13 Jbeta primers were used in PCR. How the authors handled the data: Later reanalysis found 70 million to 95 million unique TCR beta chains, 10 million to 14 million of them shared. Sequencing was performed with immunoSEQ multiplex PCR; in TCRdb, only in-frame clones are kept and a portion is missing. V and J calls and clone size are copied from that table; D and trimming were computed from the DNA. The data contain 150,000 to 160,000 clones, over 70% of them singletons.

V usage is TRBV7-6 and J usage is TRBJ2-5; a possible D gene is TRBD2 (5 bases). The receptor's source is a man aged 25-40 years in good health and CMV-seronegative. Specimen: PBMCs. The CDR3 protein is CASSAGLLGDQETQYF. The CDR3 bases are TGTGCCAGCAGCGCGGGCCTTTTAGGCGACCAAGAGACCCAGTACTTC.